This note documents a single T cell receptor beta chain sequence. The specificity of this receptor is unknown. This is likely a read error, given that the CDR3 carries no conserved phenylalanine or tryptophan at its end. Because the CDR3's place on the DNA is in doubt, the DNA is left out and the CDR3 is given as listed by TCRdb. Profiling of TCR beta VDJ combinations and CDR3 sequences used genomic DNA as the template. An Illumina HiSeq 2000 was used for TCR repertoire sequencing. The authors processed their data as follows. TRBV/TRBJ rearrangement plots, CDR3 size and DJ length profiles, and Simpson's diversity index were used to evaluate the repertoires. Whichever DNA sequence was most abundant in the deep sequencing data was defined as the immunodominant clone. CDR3 amino acid sequences were screened for sharing across subjects and compared with published repertoires and the VDJdb database. In TCRdb, the public reads were trimmed at Q25 with fastp and aligned with MiXCR, with productive beta chains retained. Each CDR3 protein gets just one entry, which takes the most common genes and DNA from the rows behind it. Here the V and J calls rest on TCRdb's processing, not on the authors' analysis. This sample holds roughly 200,000 distinct CDR3 sequences; roughly 65% were observed only once. The top ten hold roughly 42% of the sample.

Flow cytometry had shown CD8+CD57+ cell expansion in the patients selected for sequencing. Every patient had a diagnosis of severe acquired aplastic anemia based on International Study of Aplastic Anemia and Agranulocytosis and Camitta criteria. At the time blood was sampled, none of the patients had received any therapy. The study deep-sequenced TCR repertoires of sorted CD4+ and CD8+ blood T cells from severe aplastic anemia patients and healthy subjects. In the USA, patient enrollment took place under clinicaltrials.gov protocols 00001620, 01623167, 00001397, 00071045, 00081523 and 00961064. Ficoll-Paque density gradient centrifugation was used to isolate peripheral blood mononuclear cells. Before DNA extraction, CD4+ and CD8+ T cells were sorted by FACS or by magnetic beads. The sample comes from a study of CD8+CD57+ T cells in acquired aplastic anemia (dated by TCRdb to between 2018 and 2020). For the study in its entirety: A mean of roughly 2.9 ug of DNA, ranging from roughly 0.17 to 30 ug, was extracted from sorted CD4+ and CD8+ cells. A CD8+CD57+ expansion meant a frequency higher than the mean frequency seen in healthy subjects.

The paper as a whole reports these results and caveats: No significant difference in CD8+ Simpson's diversity was found between patients and healthy controls (P=0.060). Around 30 CD8+ CDR3 sequences were found in both patients and controls but appeared to be highly expressed in patients and within the immunodominant clones of the patients.

Sample: sorted CD4+, CD8+, or CD8+CD57+ T cells (not recorded which) from PBMCs. The clonotype was recovered from a human donor with aplastic anemia.

The CDR3 protein is CASSYSGS. The chain couples TRBV6-5 to TRBJ2-1. From its first to its last residue, the CDR3 has 8 amino acids. From a lookup of the germline V gene, CDR1 and CDR2 are MNHEY and SVGAGI.